This TCR beta chain appears in the sequencing data of a study of T cells expressing NK-cell markers. About this clonotype: Its antigen is currently unknown.

Production of TCR beta cDNA relied on 5'RACE template switching with UMIs. Following a re-call of the 5' RACE reads, TCRdb has one entry per CDR3 protein and lacks DNA. This listing includes 550,000 to 600,000 distinct CDR3 sequences. This CDR3 contains 15 residues. Findings of the study overall: Dominant NKG2C+ clonotypes in roughly 6 donors made up about 1.0-7.0% of CD8+ T cells. Four donors' CD3+CD56-NKG2C+ cells were dominated by the same clonotypes.

The chain couples TRBV12-3 or TRBV12-4 to TRBJ2-1; TCRdb calls TRBD2, which cannot be checked without DNA. The source of this sequence is a man younger than 35 in good health. The sample was blood T cells: a sorted CD56 or NKG2C T cell subset, CD4+ or CD8+ T cells, or bulk PBMC T cells (not recorded which). The chain's CDR3 is CASSATSGVPNEQFF.